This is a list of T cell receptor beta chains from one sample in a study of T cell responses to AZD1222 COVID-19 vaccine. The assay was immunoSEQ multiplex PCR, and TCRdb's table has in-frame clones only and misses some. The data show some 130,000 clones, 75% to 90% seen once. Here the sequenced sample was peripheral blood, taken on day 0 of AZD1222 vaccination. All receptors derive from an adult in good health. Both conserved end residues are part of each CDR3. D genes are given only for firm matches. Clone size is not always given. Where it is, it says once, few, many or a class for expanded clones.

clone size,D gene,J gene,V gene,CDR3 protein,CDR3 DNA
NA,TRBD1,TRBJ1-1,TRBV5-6,CASSSPGTGMIAAEAFF,TGTGCCAGCAGCTCCCCTGGGACAGGGATGATCGCAGCTGAAGCTTTCTTT
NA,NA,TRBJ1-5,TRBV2,CASSEAERQPQHF,TGTGCCAGCAGTGAGGCGGAGAGGCAGCCCCAGCATTTT
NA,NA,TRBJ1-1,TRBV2,CASELTAYRGRTTFF,TGTGCCAGCGAGTTGACCGCCTATAGGGGCCGGACGACTTTCTTT
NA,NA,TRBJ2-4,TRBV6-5,CASSHKEGSDGIQYF,TGTGCCAGCAGTCACAAGGAGGGTAGCGACGGCATTCAGTACTTC
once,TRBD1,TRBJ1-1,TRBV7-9,CASSVDRGTEAFF,TGTGCCAGCAGCGTGGACAGGGGAACTGAAGCTTTCTTT
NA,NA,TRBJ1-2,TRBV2,CASMEGGYGYTF,TGTGCCAGCATGGAGGGGGGCTATGGCTACACCTTC
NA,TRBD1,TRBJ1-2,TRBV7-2,CASSLGDRVGYTF,TGTGCCAGCAGCTTAGGAGACAGGGTGGGCTACACCTTC
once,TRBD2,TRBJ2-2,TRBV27,CASSPTSGGWTGELFF,TGTGCCAGCAGTCCGACTAGCGGGGGGTGGACCGGGGAGCTGTTTTTT
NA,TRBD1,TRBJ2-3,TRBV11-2,CASQTGQFRADTQYF,TGTGCCAGCCAGACAGGGCAGTTTCGAGCAGATACGCAGTATTTT
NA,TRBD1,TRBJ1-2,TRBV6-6,CASSPGTGGGNYGYTF,TGTGCCAGCAGTCCCGGGACAGGGGGGGGGAACTACGGCTACACCTTC
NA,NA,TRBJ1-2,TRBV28,CASRGDLDYGYTF,TGTGCCAGCAGGGGGGACCTAGACTATGGCTACACCTTC
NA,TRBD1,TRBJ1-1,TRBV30,CAFYTLRGTEAFF,TGTGCCTTCTATACCCTCAGGGGGACTGAAGCTTTCTTT
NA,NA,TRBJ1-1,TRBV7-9,CASSRGSAAEAFF,TGTGCCAGCAGCCGCGGTAGTGCGGCTGAAGCTTTCTTT
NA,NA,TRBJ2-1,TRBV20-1,CSAPRYNEQFF,TGCAGTGCGCCTCGTTACAATGAGCAGTTCTTC
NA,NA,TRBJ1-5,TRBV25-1,CASTKQEEGNQPQHF,TGTGCCAGCACCAAACAAGAAGAAGGCAATCAGCCCCAGCATTTT
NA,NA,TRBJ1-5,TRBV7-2,CASSEGSGRNQPQHF,TGTGCCAGCAGCGAGGGCTCAGGGCGCAATCAGCCCCAGCATTTT
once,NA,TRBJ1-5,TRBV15,CATSSDSGSGRNQPQHF,TGTGCCACCAGCAGTGATTCGGGTTCTGGAAGGAATCAGCCCCAGCATTTT
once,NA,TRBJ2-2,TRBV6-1,CASSEEGWGGTSNTGELFF,TGTGCCAGCAGTGAAGAGGGTTGGGGGGGGACATCGAACACCGGGGAGCTGTTTTTT
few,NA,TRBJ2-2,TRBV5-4,CASSLFSDLTTGELFF,TGTGCCAGCAGCTTGTTCTCTGATCTGACTACCGGGGAGCTGTTTTTT
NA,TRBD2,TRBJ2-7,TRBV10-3,CATKPLAGGYEQYF,TGTGCCACCAAACCACTAGCGGGGGGTTACGAGCAGTACTTC
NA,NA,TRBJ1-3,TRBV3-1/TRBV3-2,CASSQGHSGNTIYF,TGTGCCAGCAGCCAAGGCCACTCTGGAAACACCATATATTTT
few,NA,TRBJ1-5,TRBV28,CASSWGIRGVFQPQHF,TGTGCCAGCAGTTGGGGAATCCGGGGGGTTTTTCAGCCCCAGCATTTT
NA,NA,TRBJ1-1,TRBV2,CASPTGASMNTEAFF,TGTGCCAGCCCCACTGGGGCATCCATGAACACTGAAGCTTTCTTT
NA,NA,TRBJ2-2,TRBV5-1,CASSTEAGTGELFF,TGCGCCAGCAGCACGGAGGCGGGGACCGGGGAGCTGTTTTTT
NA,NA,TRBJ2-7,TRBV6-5,CASSLLTYEQYF,TGTGCCAGCAGTCTCCTTACCTACGAGCAGTACTTC
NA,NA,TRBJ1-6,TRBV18,CASSAVEAKPPLHF,TGTGCCAGCTCAGCCGTCGAGGCCAAACCACCCCTCCACTTT
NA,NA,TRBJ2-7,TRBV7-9,CASSLTVRGQYF,TGTGCCAGCAGCTTAACAGTAAGGGGGCAGTACTTC
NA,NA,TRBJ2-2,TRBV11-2,CASSLNLNQGRHGELFF,TGTGCCAGCAGCCTAAACTTAAACCAGGGAAGACACGGGGAGCTGTTTTTT
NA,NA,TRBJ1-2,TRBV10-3,CAIGTDGAEGYTF,TGTGCCATCGGGACGGACGGAGCGGAGGGCTACACCTTC
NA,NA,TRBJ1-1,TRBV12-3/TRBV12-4,CASSSGRQTEAFF,TGTGCCAGCAGCAGTGGTCGGCAGACCGAAGCTTTCTTT
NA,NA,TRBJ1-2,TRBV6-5,CASSSKGLGGYTF,TGTGCCAGCAGCTCTAAGGGGTTGGGTGGCTACACCTTC
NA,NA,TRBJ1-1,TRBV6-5,CASRYTGKNTEAFF,TGTGCCAGCAGATATACCGGGAAGAACACTGAAGCTTTCTTT
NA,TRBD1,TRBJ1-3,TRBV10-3,CAIRDRVGNTIYF,TGTGCCATACGAGACAGGGTGGGAAACACCATATATTTT
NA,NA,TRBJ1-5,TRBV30,CAWSVRSNQPQHF,TGTGCCTGGAGTGTCCGATCAAATCAGCCCCAGCATTTT
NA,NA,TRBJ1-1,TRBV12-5,CASGSGATEAFF,TGTGCTAGTGGTTCAGGGGCTACTGAAGCTTTCTTT
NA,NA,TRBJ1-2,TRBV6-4,CASRATGGAHGYTF,TGTGCCAGCAGAGCAACGGGGGGGGCGCATGGCTACACCTTC
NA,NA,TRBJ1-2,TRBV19,CASSMRRADGYTF,TGTGCCAGTAGTATGCGAAGGGCAGATGGCTACACCTTC
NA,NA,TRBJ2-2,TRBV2,CASVKDTANTGELFF,TGTGCCAGCGTTAAGGACACAGCCAACACCGGGGAGCTGTTTTTT
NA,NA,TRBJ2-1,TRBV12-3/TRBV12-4,CASSRGTVEQFF,TGTGCCAGCAGCCGAGGGACCGTGGAGCAGTTCTTC
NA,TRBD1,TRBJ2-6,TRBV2,CASSPRDRGRVLTF,TGTGCCAGCAGCCCCCGGGACAGGGGACGCGTCCTGACTTTC
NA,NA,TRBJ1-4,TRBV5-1,CASSLEGATNEKLFF,TGCGCCAGCAGCCTTGAAGGGGCAACTAATGAAAAACTGTTTTTT